The T cell receptor (beta chain) under discussion was sequenced for a study of T cell repertoires in cytomegalovirus infection (dated by TCRdb to about 2019). Concerning the study at large: Alongside well-studied HLA-B-restricted epitopes, the peptide stimulations were aimed at recently identified HLA-C-restricted CMV epitopes, whose presentation resists viral immunomodulation. The HLA type of each donor mattered for the analysis, because public TCR beta signatures pointed to carriage of CMV infection along with the matching HLA type. The research as a whole found: In the ex vivo response, HLA-C-restricted CMV-specific TCR beta clonotypes were dominant, and in two of eight donors the single most frequent clonotype came from this HLA-C-restricted group. In both this cohort and an independent roughly 400-donor cohort, the cumulative frequency of public TCR beta family members distinguished carriers of CMV infection plus the relevant HLA type.

Sequencing instrument: Illumina HiSeq 1500. The public reads were quality trimmed at Q25 with fastp and then assembled into clones with MiXCR by TCRdb, keeping productive beta chains. CDR3 protein duplicates are merged, each entry listing the most common genes and DNA. This sample holds about 160,000 distinct CDR3 sequences; about a fifth were observed only once. More than 25% of the sample goes to the ten largest clones. With respect to this clonotype: Its binding antigen is unknown. No base quality values were provided; no much bigger clone lies one nucleotide off.

According to the germline V gene, CDR1 reads WSHSY and CDR2 reads SAAADI. V and J are truncated by 2 bases and 0 bases respectively, leaving an intervening sequence of 11 bases. The CDR3 contains 16 residues, cysteine and phenylalanine counted. The only DNA kept is the CDR3, 48 bases in frame from the first base. The sample's treatment or condition label, in plain terms: in vitro stimulation with specific CMV peptide epitopes to enrich CMV-specific T cells. The source material was CD8+ T cells from cultured PBMCs, sampled from culture after CMV antigen stimulation. This receptor chain uses TRBV10-2 and TRBJ1-5; confidence is insufficient to name the D gene. This TCR derives from a human donor in good health (CMV status not recorded). Some clones in this sample may be carry-over from other donors' samples. The sequenced DNA: TGCGCCAGCAGTGAGCTGACATCTTATAGCAATCAGCCCCAGCATTTT. This translates into CASSELTSYSNQPQHF.